The 2 T cell receptor beta chains in this list originate from one sample, sequenced in a study of shared clonotypes between healthy human individuals. TCRdb's copy holds only in-frame clones and misses some; the assay was immunoSEQ multiplex PCR. The sample lists millions of clones, more than 80% seen once, with about 0.39% in the top ten. The sequenced material came from naive CD4+ T cells from PBMCs. The subset: CD45RA+ positively selected. The source is a man aged 18 to 35 in good health. Some clones in this sample may be carry-over from other donors' samples.

J is TRBJ2-1 and V is TRBV30; D gene unclear. The CDR3 consists of 16 residues. V was shortened by 3 bases and J by 2 bases, with 17 bases between the two germline ends. Germline V gene lookup returns CDR1 GTSNPN and CDR2 SVGIG (reference sequence). The CDR3 sequence is CAWSPRAVRPYNEQFF. As DNA, the CDR3 is TGTGCCTGGAGCCCCCGCGCGGTACGTCCCTACAATGAGCAGTTCTTC.

This clone was detected only a few times. This sample includes further DNA sequences coding for the same CDR3. V gene TRBV20-1 combines with J gene TRBJ1-1; D ambiguous. The V end lost 1 base, the J end lost 7 bases, and 4 bases lay between the germline ends. The CDR3 runs to 10 residues. Germline V gene data show CDR1 as DFQATT and CDR2 as SNEGSKA (reference sequence). CDR3 protein: CSARGREAFF. Here the CDR3 DNA reads TGCAGTGCTAGAGGCCGTGAAGCTTTCTTT.